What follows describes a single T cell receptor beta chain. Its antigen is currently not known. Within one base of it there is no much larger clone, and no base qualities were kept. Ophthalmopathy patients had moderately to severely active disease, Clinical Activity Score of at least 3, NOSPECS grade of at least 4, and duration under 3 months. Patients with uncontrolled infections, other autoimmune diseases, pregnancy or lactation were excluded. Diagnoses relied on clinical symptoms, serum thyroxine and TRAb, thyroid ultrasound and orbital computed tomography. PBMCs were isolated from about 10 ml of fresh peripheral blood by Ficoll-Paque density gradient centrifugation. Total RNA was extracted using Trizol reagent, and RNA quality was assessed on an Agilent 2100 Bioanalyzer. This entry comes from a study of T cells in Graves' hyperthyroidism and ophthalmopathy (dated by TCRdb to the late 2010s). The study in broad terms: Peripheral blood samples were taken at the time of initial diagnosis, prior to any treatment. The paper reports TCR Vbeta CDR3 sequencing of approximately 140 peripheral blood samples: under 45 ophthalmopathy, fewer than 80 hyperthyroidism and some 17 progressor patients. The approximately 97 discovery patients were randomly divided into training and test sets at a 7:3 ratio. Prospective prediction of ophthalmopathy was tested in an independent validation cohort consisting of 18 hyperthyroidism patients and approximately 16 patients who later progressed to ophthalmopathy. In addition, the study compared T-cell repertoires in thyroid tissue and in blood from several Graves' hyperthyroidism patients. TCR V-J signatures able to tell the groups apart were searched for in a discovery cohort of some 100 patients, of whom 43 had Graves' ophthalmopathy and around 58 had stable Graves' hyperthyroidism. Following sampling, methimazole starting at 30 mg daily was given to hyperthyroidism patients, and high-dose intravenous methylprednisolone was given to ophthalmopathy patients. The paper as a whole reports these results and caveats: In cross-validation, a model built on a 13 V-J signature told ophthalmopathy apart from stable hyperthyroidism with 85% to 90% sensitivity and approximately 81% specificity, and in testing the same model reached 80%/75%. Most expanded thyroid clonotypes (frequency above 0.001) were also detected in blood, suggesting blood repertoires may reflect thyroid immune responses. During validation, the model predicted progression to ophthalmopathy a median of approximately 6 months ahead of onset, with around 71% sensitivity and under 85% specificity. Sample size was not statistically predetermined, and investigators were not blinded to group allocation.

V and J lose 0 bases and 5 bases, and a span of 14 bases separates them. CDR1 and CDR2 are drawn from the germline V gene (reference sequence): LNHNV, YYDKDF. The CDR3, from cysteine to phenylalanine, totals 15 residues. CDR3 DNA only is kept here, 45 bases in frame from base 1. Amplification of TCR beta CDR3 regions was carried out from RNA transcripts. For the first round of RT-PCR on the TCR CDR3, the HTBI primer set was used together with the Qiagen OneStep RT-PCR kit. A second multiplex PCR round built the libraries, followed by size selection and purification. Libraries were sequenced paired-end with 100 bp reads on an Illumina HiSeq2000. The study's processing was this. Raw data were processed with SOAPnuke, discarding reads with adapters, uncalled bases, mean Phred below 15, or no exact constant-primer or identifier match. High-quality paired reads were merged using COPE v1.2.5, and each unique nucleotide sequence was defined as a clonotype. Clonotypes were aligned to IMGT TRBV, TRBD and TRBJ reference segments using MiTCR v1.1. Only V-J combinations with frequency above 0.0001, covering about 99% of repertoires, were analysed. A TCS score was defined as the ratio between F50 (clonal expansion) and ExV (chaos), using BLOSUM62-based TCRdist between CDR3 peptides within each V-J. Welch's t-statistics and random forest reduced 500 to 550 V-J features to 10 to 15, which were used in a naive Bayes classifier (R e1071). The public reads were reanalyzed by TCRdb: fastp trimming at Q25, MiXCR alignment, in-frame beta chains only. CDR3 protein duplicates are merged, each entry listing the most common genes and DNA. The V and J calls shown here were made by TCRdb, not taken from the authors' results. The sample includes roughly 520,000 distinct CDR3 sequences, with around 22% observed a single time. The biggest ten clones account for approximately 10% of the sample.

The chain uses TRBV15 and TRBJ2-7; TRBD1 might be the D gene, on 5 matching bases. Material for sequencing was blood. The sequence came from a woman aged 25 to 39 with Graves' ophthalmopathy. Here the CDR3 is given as CATSRDTQGYNEQYF. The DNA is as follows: TGTGCCACCAGCAGAGATACCCAGGGTTATAACGAGCAGTACTTC.